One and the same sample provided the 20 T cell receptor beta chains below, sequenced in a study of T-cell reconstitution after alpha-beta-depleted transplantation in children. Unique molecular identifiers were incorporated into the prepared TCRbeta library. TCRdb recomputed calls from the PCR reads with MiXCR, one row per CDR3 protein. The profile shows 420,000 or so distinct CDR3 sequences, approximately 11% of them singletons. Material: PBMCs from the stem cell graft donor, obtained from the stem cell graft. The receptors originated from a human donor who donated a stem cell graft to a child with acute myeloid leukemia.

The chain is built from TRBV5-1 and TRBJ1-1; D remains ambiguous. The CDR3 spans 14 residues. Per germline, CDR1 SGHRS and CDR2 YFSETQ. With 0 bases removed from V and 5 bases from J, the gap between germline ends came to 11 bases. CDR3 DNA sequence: TGCGCCAGCAGCTTGGTCGGAGTCAAGACTGAAGCTTTCTTT. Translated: CASSLVGVKTEAFF.

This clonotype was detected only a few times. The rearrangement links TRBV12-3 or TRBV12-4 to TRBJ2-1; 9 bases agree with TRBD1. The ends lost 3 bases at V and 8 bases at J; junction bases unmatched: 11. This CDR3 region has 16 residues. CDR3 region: CASSFPQPGQGYEQFF. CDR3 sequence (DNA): TGTGCCAGCAGTTTTCCCCAACCGGGACAGGGCTATGAGCAGTTCTTC.

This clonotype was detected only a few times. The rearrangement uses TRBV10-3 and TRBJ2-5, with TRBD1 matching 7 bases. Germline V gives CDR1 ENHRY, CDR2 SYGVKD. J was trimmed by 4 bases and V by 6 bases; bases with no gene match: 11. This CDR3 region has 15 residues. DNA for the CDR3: TGTGCCATCAGCTCACTGCCGACAGGGTCAGAGACCCAGTACTTC. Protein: CAISSLPTGSETQYF.

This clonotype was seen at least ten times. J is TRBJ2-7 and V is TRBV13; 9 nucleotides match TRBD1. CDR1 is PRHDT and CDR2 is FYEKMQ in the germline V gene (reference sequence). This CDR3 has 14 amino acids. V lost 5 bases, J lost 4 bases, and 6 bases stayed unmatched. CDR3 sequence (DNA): TGTGCCAGCAGCCCGGGGGACAGGGTATACGAGCAGTACGTC. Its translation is CASSPGDRVYEQYV.

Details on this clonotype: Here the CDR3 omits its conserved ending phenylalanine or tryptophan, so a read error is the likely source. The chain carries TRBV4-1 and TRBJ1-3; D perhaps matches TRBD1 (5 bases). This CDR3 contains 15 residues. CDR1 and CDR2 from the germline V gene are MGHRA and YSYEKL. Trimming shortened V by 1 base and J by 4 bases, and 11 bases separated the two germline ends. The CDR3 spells CASSQGLGVGNTIYL. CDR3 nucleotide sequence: TGCGCCAGCAGCCAAGGATTGGGGGTCGGAAACACCATATATTTG.

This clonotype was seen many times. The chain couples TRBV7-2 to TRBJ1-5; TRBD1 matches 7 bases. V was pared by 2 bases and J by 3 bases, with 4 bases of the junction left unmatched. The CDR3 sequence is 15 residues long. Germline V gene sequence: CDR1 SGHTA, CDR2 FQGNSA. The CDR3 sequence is CASSLIGGINQPQHF. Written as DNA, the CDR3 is TGTGCCAGCAGCTTAATAGGGGGCATCAATCAGCCCCAGCATTTT. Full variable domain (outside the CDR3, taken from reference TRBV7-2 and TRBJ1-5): GAGVSQSPSNKVTEKGKDVELRCDPISGHTALYWYRQSLGQGLEFLIYFQGNSAPDKSGLPSDRFSAERTGGSVSTLTIQRTQQEDSAVYLCASSLIGGINQPQHFGDGTRLSIL.

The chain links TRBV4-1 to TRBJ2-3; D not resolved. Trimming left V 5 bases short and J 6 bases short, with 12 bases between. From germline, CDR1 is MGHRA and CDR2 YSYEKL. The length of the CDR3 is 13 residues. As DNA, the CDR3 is TGCGCCAGCAGCTACCGGCCGTCCGATACGCAGTATTTT. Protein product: CASSYRPSDTQYF.

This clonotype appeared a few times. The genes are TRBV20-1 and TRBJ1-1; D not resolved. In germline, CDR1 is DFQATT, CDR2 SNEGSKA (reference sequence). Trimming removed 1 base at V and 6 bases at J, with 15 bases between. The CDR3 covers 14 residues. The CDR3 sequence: CSARAAATPAEAFF. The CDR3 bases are TGCAGTGCTAGAGCGGCCGCGACCCCCGCTGAAGCTTTCTTT.

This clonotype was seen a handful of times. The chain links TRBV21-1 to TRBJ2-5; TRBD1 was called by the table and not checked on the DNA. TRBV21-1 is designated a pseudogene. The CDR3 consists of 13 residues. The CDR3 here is CAKYPGEGETQYF. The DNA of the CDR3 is TGTGCCAAATACCCCGGGGAAGGAGAGACCCAGTACTTC.

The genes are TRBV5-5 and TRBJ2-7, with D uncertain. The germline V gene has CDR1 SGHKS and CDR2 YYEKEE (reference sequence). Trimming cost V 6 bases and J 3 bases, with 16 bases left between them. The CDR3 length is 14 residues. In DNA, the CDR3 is TGTGCCAGCAAACCCCGGGCAGATCTCTACGAGCAGTACTTC. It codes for CASKPRADLYEQYF.

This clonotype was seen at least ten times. The CDR3 protein is CASSWRGNTEAFF. The CDR3 DNA is TGTGCCAGCAGCTGGAGGGGGAACACTGAAGCTTTCTTT. The chain couples TRBV7-2 to TRBJ1-1, with D tentatively TRBD1 (5 bases). The CDR3 totals 13 residues. The germline gives CDR1 SGHTA, CDR2 FQGNSA. Between the trimmed V and J ends, which lost 4 bases and 1 base, there was a span of 7 bases.

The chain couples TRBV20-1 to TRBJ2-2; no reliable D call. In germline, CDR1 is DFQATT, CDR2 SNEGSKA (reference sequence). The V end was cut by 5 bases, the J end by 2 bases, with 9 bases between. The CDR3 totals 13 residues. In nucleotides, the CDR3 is TGCAGTGCTCCAGACGCTAACACCGGGGAGCTGTTTTTT. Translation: CSAPDANTGELFF.

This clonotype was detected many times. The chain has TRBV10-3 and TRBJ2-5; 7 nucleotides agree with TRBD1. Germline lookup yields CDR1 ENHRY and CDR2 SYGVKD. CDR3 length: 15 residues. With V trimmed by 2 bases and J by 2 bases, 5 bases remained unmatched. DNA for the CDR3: TGTGCCATCAGTGAGCCCGGGACAGTACAAGAGACCCAGTACTTC. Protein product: CAISEPGTVQETQYF.

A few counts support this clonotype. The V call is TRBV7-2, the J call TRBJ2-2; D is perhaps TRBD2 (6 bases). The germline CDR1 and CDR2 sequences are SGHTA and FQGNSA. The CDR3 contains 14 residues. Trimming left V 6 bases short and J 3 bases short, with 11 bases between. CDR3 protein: CASRSREHTGELFF. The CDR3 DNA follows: TGTGCCAGCAGGTCCCGGGAGCACACCGGGGAGCTGTTTTTT.

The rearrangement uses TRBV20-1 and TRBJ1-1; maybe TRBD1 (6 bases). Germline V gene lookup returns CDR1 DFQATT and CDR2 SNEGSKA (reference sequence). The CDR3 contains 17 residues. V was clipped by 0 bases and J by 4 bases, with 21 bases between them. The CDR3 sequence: CSARDRGSGTIGTEAFF. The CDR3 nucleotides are TGCAGTGCTAGAGATAGGGGGTCCGGGACAATCGGCACTGAAGCTTTCTTT.

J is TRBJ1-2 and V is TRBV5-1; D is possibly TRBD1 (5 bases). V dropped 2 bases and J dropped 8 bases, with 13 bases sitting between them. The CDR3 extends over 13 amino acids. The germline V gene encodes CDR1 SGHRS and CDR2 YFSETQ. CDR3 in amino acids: CASSFDDRSGYTF. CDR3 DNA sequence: TGCGCCAGCAGCTTCGACGACAGATCCGGCTACACCTTC.

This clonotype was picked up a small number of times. The CDR3 loop is CASSLVPRGSWHEQFF. The CDR3 DNA is TGTGCCAGCAGCTTAGTACCAAGGGGGAGTTGGCATGAGCAGTTCTTC. This sequence joins TRBV7-9 and TRBJ2-1, with TRBD1 as a possible D gene (6 bases). Germline V gives CDR1 SEHNR, CDR2 FQNEAQ (reference sequence). The CDR3 is 16 amino acids. With 1 base removed from V and 8 bases from J, the gap between germline ends came to 18 bases.

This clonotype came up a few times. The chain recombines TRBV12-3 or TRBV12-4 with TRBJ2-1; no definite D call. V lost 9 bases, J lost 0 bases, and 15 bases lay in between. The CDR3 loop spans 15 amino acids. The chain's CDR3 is CASRVGPSSYNEQFF. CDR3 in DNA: TGTGCCAGTCGGGTGGGCCCGAGCTCCTACAATGAGCAGTTCTTC.

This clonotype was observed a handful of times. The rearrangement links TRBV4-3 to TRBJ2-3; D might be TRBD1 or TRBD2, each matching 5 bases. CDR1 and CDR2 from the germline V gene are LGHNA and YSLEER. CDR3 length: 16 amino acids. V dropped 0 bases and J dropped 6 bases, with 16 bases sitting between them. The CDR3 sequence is CASSQDNPGRVDTQYF. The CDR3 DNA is TGCGCCAGCAGCCAAGATAATCCAGGGAGAGTGGATACGCAGTATTTT.

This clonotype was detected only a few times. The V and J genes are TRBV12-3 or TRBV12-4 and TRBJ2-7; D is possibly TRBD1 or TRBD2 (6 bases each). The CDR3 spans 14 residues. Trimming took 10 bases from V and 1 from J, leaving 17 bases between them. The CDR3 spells CATAKGGGSYEQYF. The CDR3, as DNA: TGTGCCACAGCGAAGGGGGGTGGATCCTACGAGCAGTACTTC.